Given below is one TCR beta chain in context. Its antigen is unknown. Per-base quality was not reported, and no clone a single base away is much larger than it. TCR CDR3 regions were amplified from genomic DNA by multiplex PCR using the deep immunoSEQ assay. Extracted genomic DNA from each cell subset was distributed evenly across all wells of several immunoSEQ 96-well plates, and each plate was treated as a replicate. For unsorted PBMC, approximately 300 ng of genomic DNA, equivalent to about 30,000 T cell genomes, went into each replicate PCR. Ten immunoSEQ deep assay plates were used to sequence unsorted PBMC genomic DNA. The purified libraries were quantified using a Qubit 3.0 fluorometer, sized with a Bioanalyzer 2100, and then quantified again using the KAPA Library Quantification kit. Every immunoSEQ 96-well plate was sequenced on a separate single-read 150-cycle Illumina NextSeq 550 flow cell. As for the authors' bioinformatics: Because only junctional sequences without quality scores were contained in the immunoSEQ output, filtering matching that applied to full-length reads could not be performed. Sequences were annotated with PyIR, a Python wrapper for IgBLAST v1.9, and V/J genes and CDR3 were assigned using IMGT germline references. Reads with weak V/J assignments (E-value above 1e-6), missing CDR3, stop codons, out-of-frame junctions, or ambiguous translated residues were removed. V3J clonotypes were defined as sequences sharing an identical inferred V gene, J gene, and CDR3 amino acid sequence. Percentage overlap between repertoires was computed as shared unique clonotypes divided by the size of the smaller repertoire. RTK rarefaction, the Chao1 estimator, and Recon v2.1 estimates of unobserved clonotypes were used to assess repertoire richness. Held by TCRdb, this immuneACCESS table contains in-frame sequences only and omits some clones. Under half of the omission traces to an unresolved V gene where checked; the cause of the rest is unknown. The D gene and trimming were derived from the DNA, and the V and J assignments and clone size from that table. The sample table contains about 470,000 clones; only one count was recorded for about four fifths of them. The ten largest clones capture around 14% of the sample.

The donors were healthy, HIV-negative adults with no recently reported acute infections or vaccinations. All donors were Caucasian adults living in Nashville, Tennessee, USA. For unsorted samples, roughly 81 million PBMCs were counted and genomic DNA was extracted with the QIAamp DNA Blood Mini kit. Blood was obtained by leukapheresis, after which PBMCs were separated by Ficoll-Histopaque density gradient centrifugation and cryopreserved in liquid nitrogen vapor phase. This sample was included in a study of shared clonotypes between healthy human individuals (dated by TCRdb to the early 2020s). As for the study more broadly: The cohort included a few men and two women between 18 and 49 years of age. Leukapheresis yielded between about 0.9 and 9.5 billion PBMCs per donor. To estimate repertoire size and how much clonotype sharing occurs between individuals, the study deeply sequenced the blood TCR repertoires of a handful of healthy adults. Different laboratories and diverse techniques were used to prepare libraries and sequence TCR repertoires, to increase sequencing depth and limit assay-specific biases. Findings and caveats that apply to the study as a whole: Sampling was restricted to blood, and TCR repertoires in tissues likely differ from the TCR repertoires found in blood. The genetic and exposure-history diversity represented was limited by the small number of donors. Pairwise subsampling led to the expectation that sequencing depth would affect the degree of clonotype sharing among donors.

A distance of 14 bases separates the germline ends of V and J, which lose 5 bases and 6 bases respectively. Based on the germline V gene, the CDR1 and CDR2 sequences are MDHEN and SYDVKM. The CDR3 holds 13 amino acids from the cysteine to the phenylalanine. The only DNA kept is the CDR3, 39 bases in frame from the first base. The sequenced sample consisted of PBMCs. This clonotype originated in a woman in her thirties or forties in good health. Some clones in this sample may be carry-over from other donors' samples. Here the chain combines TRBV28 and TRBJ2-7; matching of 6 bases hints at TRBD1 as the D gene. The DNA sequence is TGTGCCAGCAGTCCCCGGACAGCTTCCGAGCAGTACTTC. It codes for CASSPRTASEQYF. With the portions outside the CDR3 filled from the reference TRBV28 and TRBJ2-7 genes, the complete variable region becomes DVKVTQSSRYLVKRTGEKVFLECVQDMDHENMFWYRQDPGLGLRLIYFSYDVKMKEKGDIPEGYSVSREKKERFSLILESASTNQTSMYLCASSPRTASEQYFGPGTRLTVT.